In this sample, the clone carrying this TCR beta chain turned up a few times. What it binds is unknown. Germline trimming cut 3 bases from V and 5 bases from J; bases unmatched to any gene: 9. CDR1 is KGHSH, CDR2 LQKENI, per germline. CDR3 length: 15 amino acids. The data were taken from a study of CD4+ T cells in melanoma. Assay: immunoSEQ multiplex PCR; the TCRdb copy retains only in-frame clones and omits some. Here the sample spans tens of thousands of clones, about 70% being singletons. Findings of the study overall: CD8+ T cell, macrophage and B cell function reportedly correlated with neoantigen-specific CD4+ T cells. In melanoma, neoantigen-specific CD4+ T cells reportedly differed in differentiation state.

The receptor was derived from a human donor with melanoma. The chain employs TRBV18 and TRBJ2-5; 7 nucleotides align to TRBD1. Sample: tumor tissue. The DNA for the CDR3 is TGTGCCAGCTCACCTATTACAGGGGATCGGGAGACCCAGTACTTC. Translated, it gives CASSPITGDRETQYF.